This T cell receptor (beta chain) was identified in a study of regulatory T cells in long-lasting Graves disease. Study-wide results and caveats: Among the persistent patients, fewer than 3,500 public clonotypes were shared, more than the 950 to 1,000 shared among new patients.

Time point specified: persistent/refractory GD, antithyroid drugs over 5 years with positive TRAb. PBMCs provided the RNA from which the TCR library was made. Turning to this clonotype: Its antigen remains unidentified.

Researchers made TCR beta libraries by using iRepertoire HTBI primers and running Arm-PCR on CDR3 regions. Via MiXCR, TCRdb re-called the multiplex PCR reads, giving one row per CDR3 protein. The sample shows under 500,000 distinct CDR3 sequences, less than 25% of them seen only once. This CDR3 spans 14 amino acids. V dropped 4 bases and J dropped 12; count of bases not matched to a gene: 5. The clonotype was recovered from a female donor with Graves disease. Specimen: peripheral blood mononuclear cells (PBMCs), collected when the disease was refractory, from a patient treated with antithyroid drugs. V is TRBV12-3 or TRBV12-4 and J is TRBJ2-1; 14 bases are a match to TRBD2. CDR3 protein: CASSSGLAGVVQFF. The CDR3 DNA reads as TGTGCCAGCAGTTCGGGACTAGCGGGAGTGGTGCAGTTCTTC.